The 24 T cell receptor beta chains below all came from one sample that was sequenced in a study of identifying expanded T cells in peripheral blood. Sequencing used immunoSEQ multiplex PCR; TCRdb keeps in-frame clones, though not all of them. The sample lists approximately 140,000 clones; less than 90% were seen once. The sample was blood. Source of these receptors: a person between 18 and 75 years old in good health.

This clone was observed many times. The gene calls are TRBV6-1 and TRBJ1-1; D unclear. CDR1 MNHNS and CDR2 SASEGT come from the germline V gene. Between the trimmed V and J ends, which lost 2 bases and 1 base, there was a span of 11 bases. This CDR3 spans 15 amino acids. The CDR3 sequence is CASSENPSGNTEAFF. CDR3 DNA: TGTGCCAGCAGTGAAAACCCCTCAGGGAACACTGAAGCTTTCTTT.

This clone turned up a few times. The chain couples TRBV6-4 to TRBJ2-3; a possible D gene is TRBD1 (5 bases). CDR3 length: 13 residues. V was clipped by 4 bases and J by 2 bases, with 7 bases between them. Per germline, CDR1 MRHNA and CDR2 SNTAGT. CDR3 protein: CASSGRVTDTQYF. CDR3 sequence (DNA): TGTGCCAGCAGTGGCAGGGTCACAGATACGCAGTATTTT.

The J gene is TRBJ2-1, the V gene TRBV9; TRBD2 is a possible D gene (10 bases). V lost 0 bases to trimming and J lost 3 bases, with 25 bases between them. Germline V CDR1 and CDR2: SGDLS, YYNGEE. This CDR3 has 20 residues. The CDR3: CASSVAGDRAGLAVYNEQFF. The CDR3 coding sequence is TGTGCCAGCAGCGTAGCTGGGGACAGGGCCGGACTAGCGGTCTACAATGAGCAGTTCTTC.

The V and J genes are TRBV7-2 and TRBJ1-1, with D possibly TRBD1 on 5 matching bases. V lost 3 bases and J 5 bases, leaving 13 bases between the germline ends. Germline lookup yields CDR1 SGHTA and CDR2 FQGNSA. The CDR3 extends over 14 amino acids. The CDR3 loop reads CASSFSGLRTEAFF. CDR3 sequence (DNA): TGTGCCAGCAGCTTTTCAGGGTTGCGTACTGAAGCTTTCTTT.

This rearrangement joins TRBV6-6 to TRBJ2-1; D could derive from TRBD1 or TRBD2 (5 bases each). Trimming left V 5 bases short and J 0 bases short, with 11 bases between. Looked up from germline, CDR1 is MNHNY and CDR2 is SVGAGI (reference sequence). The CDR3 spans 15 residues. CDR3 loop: CASSGTSSSYNEQFF. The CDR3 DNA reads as TGTGCCAGCAGTGGGACGTCGAGCTCCTACAATGAGCAGTTCTTC.

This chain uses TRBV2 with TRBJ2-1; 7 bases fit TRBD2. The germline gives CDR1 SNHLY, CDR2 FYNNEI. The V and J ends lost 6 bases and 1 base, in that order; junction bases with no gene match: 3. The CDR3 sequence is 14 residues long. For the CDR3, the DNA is TGTGCCAGCAGAGGACTAGGGTCCTACAATGAGCAGTTCTTC. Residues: CASRGLGSYNEQFF.

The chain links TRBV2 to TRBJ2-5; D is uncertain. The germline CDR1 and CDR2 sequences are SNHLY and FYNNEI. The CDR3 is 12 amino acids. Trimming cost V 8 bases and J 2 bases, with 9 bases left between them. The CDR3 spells CASAALQETQYF. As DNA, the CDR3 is TGTGCCAGCGCGGCTCTGCAAGAGACCCAGTACTTC.

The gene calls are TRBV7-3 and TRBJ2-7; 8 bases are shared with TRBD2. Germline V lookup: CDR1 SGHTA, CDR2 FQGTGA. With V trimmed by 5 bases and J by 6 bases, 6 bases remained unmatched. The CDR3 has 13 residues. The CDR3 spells CASSGAGAGEQYF. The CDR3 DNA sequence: TGTGCCAGCAGCGGAGCGGGGGCGGGCGAGCAGTACTTC.

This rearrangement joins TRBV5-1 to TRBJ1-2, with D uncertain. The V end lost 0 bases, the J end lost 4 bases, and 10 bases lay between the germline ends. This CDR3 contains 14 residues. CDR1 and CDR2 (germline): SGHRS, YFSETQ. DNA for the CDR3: TGCGCCAGCAGCTTGGATCCAGGTTCCTATGGCTACACCTTC. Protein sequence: CASSLDPGSYGYTF.

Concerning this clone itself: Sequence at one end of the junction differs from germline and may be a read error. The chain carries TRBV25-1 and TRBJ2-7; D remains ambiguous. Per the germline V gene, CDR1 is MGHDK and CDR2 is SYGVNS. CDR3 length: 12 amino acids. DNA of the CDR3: TGTGCCAGCAGTGAAGGCCGGGCCTCTCTGTATTTC. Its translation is CASSEGRASLYF.

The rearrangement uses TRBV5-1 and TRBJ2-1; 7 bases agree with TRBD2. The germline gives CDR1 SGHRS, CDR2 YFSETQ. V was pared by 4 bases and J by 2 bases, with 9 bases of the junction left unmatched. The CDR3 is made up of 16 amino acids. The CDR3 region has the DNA TGCGCCAGCAGCGTTCAAGCGGGGCCAACCTACAATGAGCAGTTCTTC. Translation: CASSVQAGPTYNEQFF.

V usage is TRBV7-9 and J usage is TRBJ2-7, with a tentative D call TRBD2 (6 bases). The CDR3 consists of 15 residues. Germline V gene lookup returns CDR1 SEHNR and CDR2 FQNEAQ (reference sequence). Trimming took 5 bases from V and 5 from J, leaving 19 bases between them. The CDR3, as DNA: TGTGCCAGCAGCCCGGCTGGGGGGTTGAAGAACGAGCAGTACTTC. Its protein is CASSPAGGLKNEQYF.

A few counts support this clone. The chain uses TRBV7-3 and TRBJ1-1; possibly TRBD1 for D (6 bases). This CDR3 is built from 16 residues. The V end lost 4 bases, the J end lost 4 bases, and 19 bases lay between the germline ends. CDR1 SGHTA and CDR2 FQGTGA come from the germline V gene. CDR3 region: CASSSRPGGAGTEAFF. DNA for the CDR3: TGTGCCAGCAGCTCCCGTCCGGGGGGCGCTGGCACTGAAGCTTTCTTT.

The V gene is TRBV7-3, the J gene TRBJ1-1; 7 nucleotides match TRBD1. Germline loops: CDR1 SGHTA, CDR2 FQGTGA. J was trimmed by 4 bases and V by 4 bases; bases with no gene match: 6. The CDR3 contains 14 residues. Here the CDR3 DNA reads TGTGCCAGCAGCTCACAGGCAGGGGGCACTGAAGCTTTCTTT. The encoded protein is CASSSQAGGTEAFF.

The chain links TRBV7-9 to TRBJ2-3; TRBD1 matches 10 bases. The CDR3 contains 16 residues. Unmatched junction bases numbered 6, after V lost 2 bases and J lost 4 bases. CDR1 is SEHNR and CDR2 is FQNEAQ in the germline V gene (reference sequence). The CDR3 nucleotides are TGTGCCAGCAGCTTAACCGGGACAGGGGTTGCAGATACGCAGTATTTT. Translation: CASSLTGTGVADTQYF.

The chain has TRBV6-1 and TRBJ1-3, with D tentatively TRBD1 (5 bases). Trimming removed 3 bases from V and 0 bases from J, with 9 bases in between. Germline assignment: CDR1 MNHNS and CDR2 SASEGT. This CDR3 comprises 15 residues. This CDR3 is CASSEGVNSGNTIYF. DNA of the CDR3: TGTGCCAGCAGTGAGGGGGTTAACTCTGGAAACACCATATATTTT.

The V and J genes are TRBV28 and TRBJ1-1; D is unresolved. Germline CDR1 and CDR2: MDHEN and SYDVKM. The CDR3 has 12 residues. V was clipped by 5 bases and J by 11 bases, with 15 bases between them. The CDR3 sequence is CASSETAARAFF. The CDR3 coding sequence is TGTGCCAGCAGTGAGACGGCAGCCAGGGCTTTCTTT.

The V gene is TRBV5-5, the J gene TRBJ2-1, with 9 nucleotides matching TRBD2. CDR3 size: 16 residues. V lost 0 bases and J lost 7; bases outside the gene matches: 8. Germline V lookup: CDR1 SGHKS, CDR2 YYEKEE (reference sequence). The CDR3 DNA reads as TGTGCCAGCAGCTTGGAGGGGACTAGCTGGGCAAATGAGCAGTTCTTC. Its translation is CASSLEGTSWANEQFF.

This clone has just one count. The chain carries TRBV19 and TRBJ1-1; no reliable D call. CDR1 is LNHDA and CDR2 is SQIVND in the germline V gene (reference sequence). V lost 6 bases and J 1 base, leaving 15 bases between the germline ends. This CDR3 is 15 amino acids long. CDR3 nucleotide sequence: TGTGCCAGTAGATTATACCCTATATCGAACACTGAAGCTTTCTTT. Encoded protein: CASRLYPISNTEAFF.

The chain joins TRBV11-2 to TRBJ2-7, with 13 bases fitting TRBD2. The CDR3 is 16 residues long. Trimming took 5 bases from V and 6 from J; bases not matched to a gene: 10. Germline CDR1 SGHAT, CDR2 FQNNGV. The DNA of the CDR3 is TGTGCCAGCAGCCAATCAGGACTAGCGGGAGTCGTCGAGCAGTACTTC. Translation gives CASSQSGLAGVVEQYF.

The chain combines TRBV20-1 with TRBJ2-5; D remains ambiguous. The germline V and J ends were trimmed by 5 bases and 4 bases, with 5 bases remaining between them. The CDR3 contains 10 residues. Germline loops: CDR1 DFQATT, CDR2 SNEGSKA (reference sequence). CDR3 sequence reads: CSAPLETQYF. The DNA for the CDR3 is TGCAGTGCTCCCTTAGAGACCCAGTACTTC.

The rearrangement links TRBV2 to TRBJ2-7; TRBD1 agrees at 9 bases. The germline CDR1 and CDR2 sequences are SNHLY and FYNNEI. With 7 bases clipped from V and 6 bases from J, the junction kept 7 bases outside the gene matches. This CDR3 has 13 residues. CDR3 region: CASNRDRAGEQYF. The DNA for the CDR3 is TGTGCCAGCAACCGGGACAGGGCAGGCGAGCAGTACTTC. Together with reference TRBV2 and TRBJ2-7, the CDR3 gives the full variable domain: EPEVTQTPSHQVTQMGQEVILRCVPISNHLYFYWYRQILGQKVEFLVSFYNNEISEKSEIFDDQFSVERPDGSNFTLKIRSTKLEDSAMYFCASNRDRAGEQYFGPGTRLTVT.

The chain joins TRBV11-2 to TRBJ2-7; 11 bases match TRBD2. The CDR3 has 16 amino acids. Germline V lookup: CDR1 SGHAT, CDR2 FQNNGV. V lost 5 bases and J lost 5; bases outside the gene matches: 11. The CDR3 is CASSPQELAGVNEQYF. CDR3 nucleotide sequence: TGTGCCAGCAGCCCCCAGGAACTAGCGGGAGTTAACGAGCAGTACTTC.

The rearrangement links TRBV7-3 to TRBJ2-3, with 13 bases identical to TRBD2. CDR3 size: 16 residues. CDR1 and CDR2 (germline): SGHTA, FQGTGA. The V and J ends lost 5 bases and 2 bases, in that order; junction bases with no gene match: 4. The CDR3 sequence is CASSKLAGGITDTQYF. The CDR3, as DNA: TGTGCCAGCAGCAAACTAGCGGGGGGGATCACAGATACGCAGTATTTT.